This T cell receptor beta chain was identified in a study of blood T cell repertoires in COVID-19. Trimming cost V 7 bases and J 6 bases; bases outside gene matches: 7. CDR3 size: 13 residues. The method was immunoSEQ multiplex PCR; TCRdb's version includes in-frame clones alone and lacks a portion of them. Here the sample spans over 150,000 clones, 85% being singletons. Material: peripheral blood. The rearrangement joins TRBV12-3 or TRBV12-4 to TRBJ2-3; TRBD2 matches 7 bases. The clonotype comes from a woman aged 55-69 years with COVID-19, enrolled during active disease. The CDR3 nucleotides are TGTGCCAGCACTAGCGGCTTTAGGGATACGCAGTATTTT. Amino acids: CASTSGFRDTQYF.